One sample yielded the 2 T cell receptor beta chains listed below, sequenced in a study of T cell clusters in autoimmune cytopenias. TRB amplification used approximately 250 ng of peripheral blood genomic DNA. One tube held mixed TRB-A and TRB-B primer pools for touch-down PCR. TCRdb processed the multiplex PCR reads again and assigns one entry to each CDR3 protein, with no DNA. The listing records around 8,000 distinct CDR3 sequences. The sample consisted of peripheral blood. The receptors shown here come from a human donor with an autoimmune cytopenia or autoimmune hepatitis (not recorded which).

Judged by frequency, this clonotype is medium-sized (0.01 to 0.1%). This rearrangement joins TRBV19 to TRBJ1-1; no DNA is available, so the TRBD1 call from TCRdb remains unchecked. The CDR3 is 13 residues long. The germline CDR1 and CDR2 sequences are LNHDA and SQIVND (reference sequence). The CDR3 sequence: CASRLDRGDEAFF.

According to its frequency, this clonotype is medium-sized. CDR3 sequence reads: CASSLVGTEDTQYF. The chain recombines TRBV5-4 with TRBJ2-3; TCRdb designates TRBD1, a call that cannot be tested without DNA. The CDR3 spans 14 residues. Germline V gene lookup returns CDR1 SGHNT and CDR2 YYREEE (reference sequence).